Listed here is a single TCR beta chain. Its antigen remains unknown. This sample stems from a study of T cell responses to AZD1222 COVID-19 vaccine. Study-level findings and limits: Epitopes outside B.1.351 and B.1.1.7 mutated regions reportedly drew nearly half of spike TCRs. There were mostly white British donors and more females than males, and clonal diversity was possibly underestimated. Following two doses of AZD1222, Spike-specific TCR breadth and depth rose.

The CDR3 has 11 amino acids. With 3 bases removed from V and 7 bases from J, the gap between germline ends came to 4 bases. Germline CDR1 and CDR2: LNHDA and SQIVND (reference sequence). The protocol was immunoSEQ multiplex PCR, while the TCRdb copy is restricted to in-frame clones and leaves out a portion. Of some 130,000 clones listed, roughly 90% are singletons. This clonotype was sampled from an adult who received the AZD1222 COVID-19 vaccine. Material: peripheral blood, obtained 28 days after the second AZD1222 dose. The V and J genes are TRBV19 and TRBJ2-1; D unresolved. CDR3 nucleotide sequence: TGTGCCAGTAGTATCGAGAATGAGCAGTTCTTC. Its translation: CASSIENEQFF.